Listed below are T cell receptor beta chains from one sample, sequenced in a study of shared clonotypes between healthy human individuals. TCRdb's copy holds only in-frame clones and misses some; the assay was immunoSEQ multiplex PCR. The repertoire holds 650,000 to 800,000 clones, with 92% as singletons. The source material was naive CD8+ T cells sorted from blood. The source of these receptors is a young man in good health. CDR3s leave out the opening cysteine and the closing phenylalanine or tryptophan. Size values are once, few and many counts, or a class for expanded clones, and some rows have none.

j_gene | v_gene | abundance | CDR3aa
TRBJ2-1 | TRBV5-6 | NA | ASSFPGGTYNEQF
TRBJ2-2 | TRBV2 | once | ATLGTGELF
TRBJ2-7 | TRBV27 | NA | ASSFLERVGYEQY
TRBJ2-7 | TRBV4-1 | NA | ASSHRLAGPSYEQY
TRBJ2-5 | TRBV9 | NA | ASSPSVGGQETQY
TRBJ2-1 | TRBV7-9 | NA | ASSQLAGGFDEQF
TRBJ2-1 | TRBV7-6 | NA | ASSLAVSDTYNEQF
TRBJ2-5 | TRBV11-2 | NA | ASSSLAEGTQY
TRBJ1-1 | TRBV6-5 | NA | ASSYSSAGMNTEAF
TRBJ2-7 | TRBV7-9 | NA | ASSSTRTVVEQY
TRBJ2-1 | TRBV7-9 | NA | ASSEQLAGDGNEQF
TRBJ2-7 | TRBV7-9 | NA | ASGRGVGSYEQY
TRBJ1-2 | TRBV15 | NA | ATSRDSLVQRANYGYT
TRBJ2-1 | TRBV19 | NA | ASSSGSAYNEQF
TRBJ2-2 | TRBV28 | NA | ASSFRQTNTGELF